What follows are 13 T cell receptor beta chains derived from one specimen sequenced in a study of cytomegalovirus exposure and HLA in healthy donors. PCR was performed using 60 Vbeta and 13 Jbeta primers. The method was immunoSEQ multiplex PCR; TCRdb's version includes in-frame clones alone and lacks a portion of them. The sample lists 84,000 or so clones, 70% to 80% seen once, with 2.5% to 4% in the top ten. Sequencing was performed on PBMCs. The receptors derive from a man aged 50-60 years in good health and CMV-seronegative.

V gene TRBV2 combines with J gene TRBJ2-3; the D gene is possibly TRBD2 (5 bases). Germline V gives CDR1 SNHLY, CDR2 FYNNEI. There are 15 residues in the CDR3. V was trimmed by 9 bases and J by 4 bases, leaving 20 bases between them. The CDR3 region is CASRPHGIFSDTQYF. In DNA, the CDR3 is TGTGCCAGTCGGCCACACGGGATCTTTTCAGATACGCAGTATTTT.

The chain combines TRBV6-1 with TRBJ2-3; 12 bases are a match to TRBD1. Trimming took 6 bases from V and 6 from J; bases not matched to a gene: 4. CDR1 MNHNS and CDR2 SASEGT come from the germline V gene. The CDR3 length is 14 residues. This CDR3 reads CASRSGTGGDTQYF. Here the CDR3 DNA reads TGTGCCAGCAGGTCCGGGACAGGGGGCGATACGCAGTATTTT.

The chain uses TRBV6-5 and TRBJ2-4; TRBD2 might be the D (6 bases). The ends were cut back, 6 bases at V and 11 bases at J, with 20 bases in the middle. The CDR3 length is 14 residues. Per germline, CDR1 MNHEY and CDR2 SVGAGI. CDR3: CASRTTGRTGVQYF. DNA of the CDR3: TGTGCCAGCAGAACAACCGGGCGGACGGGGGTTCAGTACTTC.

The chain combines TRBV7-2 with TRBJ2-1; TRBD1 might be the D (6 bases). Between the trimmed V and J ends, which lost 0 bases and 5 bases, there was a span of 8 bases. This CDR3 has 14 residues. CDR1 and CDR2 from the germline V gene are SGHTA and FQGNSA. CDR3 sequence: CASSLAGANNEQFF. The CDR3 DNA follows: TGTGCCAGCAGCTTAGCGGGGGCCAACAATGAGCAGTTCTTC.

The chain uses TRBV19 and TRBJ1-2; 9 bases map to TRBD1. V was clipped by 2 bases and J by 6 bases; unmatched bases: 7. Germline V CDR1 and CDR2: LNHDA, SQIVND (reference sequence). The CDR3 covers 15 residues. The CDR3 protein is CASSIPGGQGDGYTF. Here the CDR3 DNA reads TGTGCCAGTAGTATACCCGGGGGACAGGGCGATGGCTACACCTTC.

The genes are TRBV28 and TRBJ1-2; 7 nucleotides match TRBD1. Per germline, CDR1 MDHEN and CDR2 SYDVKM. The CDR3 runs to 11 residues. V shed 10 bases and J 5 bases; nucleotides not matched to a gene: 4. The DNA for the CDR3 is TGTGCCACCCAGACAGGGTATGGCTACACCTTC. It is translated as CATQTGYGYTF.

This clone was detected a few times. The J gene is TRBJ1-5, the V gene TRBV2; maybe TRBD1 (5 bases). Germline V lookup: CDR1 SNHLY, CDR2 FYNNEI. With 4 bases removed from V and 8 bases from J, the gap between germline ends came to 21 bases. The CDR3 is 16 amino acids. The CDR3: CASSGGVPGEIKPQHF. The CDR3 DNA reads as TGTGCCAGCAGTGGGGGGGTACCGGGAGAAATCAAGCCCCAGCATTTT.

The J gene is TRBJ2-3, the V gene TRBV30; D unresolved. Trimming removed 4 bases from V and 1 base from J, with 6 bases in between. This CDR3 spans 12 amino acids. Germline V CDR1 and CDR2: GTSNPN, SVGIG (reference sequence). This CDR3 is CAWTQGTDTQYF. The CDR3 nucleotides are TGTGCCTGGACCCAGGGCACAGATACGCAGTATTTT.

This sequence joins TRBV6-5 and TRBJ1-1, with 7 bases that match TRBD1. The junction had 8 bases not matched to a gene; V was cut back by 4 bases and J by 3 bases. Germline assignment: CDR1 MNHEY and CDR2 SVGAGI. The CDR3 consists of 15 residues. CDR3 region: CASSFIFQGDTEAFF. The CDR3 DNA reads TGTGCCAGCAGTTTCATATTCCAGGGGGACACTGAAGCTTTCTTT.

CDR3 loop: CASSTRQGREQYF. CDR3 sequence (DNA): TGTGCCAGCAGTACCCGACAGGGGCGGGAGCAGTACTTC. The J gene is TRBJ2-7, the V gene TRBV6-6; 8 nucleotides agree with TRBD1. CDR3 length equals 13 residues. The V gene end was trimmed by 5 bases and the J gene end by 7 bases; junction bases not matched to a gene: 7. The germline V gene has CDR1 MNHNY and CDR2 SVGAGI (reference sequence).

This sequence joins TRBV6-5 and TRBJ2-5, with 11 positions matching TRBD2. The V gene end was trimmed by 1 base and the J gene end by 3 bases; junction bases not matched to a gene: 4. From germline, CDR1 is MNHEY and CDR2 SVGAGI. The CDR3 runs 16 residues. The CDR3 spells CASSYWSSGGKETQYF. CDR3 coding DNA: TGTGCCAGCAGTTACTGGTCTAGCGGGGGGAAAGAGACCCAGTACTTC.

J is TRBJ2-7 and V is TRBV4-2, with a possible D match to TRBD2 (5 bases). Germline V gene lookup returns CDR1 LGHNA and CDR2 YNFKEQ. The CDR3 has 14 residues. Deletions cut 0 bases from V and 7 bases from J, with 13 bases between. CDR3 residues: CASSQDLAEGEQYF. CDR3 nucleotide sequence: TGTGCCAGCAGCCAAGATCTGGCAGAGGGTGAGCAGTACTTC.

The rearrangement joins TRBV6-5 to TRBJ1-3; D not certain. The V end lost 6 bases, the J end lost 0 bases, and 9 bases lay between the germline ends. The germline V gene has CDR1 MNHEY and CDR2 SVGAGI. The CDR3 loop spans 14 amino acids. The chain's CDR3 is CASSLDNSGNTIYF. The CDR3, as DNA: TGTGCCAGCAGCTTAGACAACTCTGGAAACACCATATATTTT.